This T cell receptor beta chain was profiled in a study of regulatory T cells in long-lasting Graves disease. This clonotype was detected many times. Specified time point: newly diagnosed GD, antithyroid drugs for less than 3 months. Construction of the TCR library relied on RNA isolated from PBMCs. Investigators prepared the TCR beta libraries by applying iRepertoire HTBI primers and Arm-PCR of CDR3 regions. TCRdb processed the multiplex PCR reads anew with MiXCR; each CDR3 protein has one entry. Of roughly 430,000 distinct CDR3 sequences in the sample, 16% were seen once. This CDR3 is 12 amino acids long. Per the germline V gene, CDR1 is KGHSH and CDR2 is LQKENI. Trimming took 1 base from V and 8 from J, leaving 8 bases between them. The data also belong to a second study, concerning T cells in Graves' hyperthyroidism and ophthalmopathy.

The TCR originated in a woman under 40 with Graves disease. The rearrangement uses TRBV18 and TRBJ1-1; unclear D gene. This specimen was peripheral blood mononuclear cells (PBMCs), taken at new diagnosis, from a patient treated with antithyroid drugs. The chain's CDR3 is CASSPRGGEAFF. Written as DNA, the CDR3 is TGTGCCAGCTCACCACGAGGCGGGGAAGCTTTCTTT.